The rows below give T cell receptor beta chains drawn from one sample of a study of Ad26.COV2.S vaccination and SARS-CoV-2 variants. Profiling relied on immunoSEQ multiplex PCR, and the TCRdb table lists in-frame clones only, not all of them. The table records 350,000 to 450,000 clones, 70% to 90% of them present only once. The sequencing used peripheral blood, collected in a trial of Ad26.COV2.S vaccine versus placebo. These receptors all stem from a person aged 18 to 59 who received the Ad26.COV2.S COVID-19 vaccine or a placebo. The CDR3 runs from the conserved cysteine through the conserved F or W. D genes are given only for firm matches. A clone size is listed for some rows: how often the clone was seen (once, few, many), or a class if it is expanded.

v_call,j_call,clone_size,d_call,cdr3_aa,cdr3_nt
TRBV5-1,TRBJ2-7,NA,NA,CASSLALNRAYEQYF,TGCGCCAGCAGCTTGGCCTTGAACAGAGCCTACGAGCAGTACTTC
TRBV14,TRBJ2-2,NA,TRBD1,CASTQGAPGELFF,TGTGCCAGCACGCAGGGGGCGCCCGGGGAGCTGTTTTTT
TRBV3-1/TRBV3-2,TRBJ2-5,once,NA,CASSQVLQAQYF,TGTGCCAGCAGCCAAGTCCTCCAGGCCCAGTACTTC
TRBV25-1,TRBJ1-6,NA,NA,CASSRTDNSPLHF,TGTGCCAGCAGTCGGACAGATAATTCACCCCTCCACTTT
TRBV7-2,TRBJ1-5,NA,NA,CASSPGRDQPQHF,TGTGCCAGCAGCCCGGGCAGGGATCAGCCCCAGCATTTT
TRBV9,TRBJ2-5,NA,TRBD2,CASSVDSTSGDQETQYF,TGTGCCAGCAGCGTAGACTCGACTAGCGGGGACCAAGAGACCCAGTACTTC
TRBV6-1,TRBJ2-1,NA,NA,CASSEGRLNEQFF,TGTGCCAGCAGTGAGGGACGCCTAAATGAGCAGTTCTTC
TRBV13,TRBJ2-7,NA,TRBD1,CASSSGTDYEQYF,TGTGCCAGCAGTTCCGGGACAGACTACGAGCAGTACTTC
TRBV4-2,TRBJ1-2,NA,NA,CASSQEKWYGYTF,TGTGCCAGCAGCCAAGAGAAATGGTATGGCTACACCTTC
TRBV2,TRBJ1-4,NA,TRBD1,CASSSGQGREKLFF,TGTGCCAGCAGTTCTGGACAGGGGAGAGAAAAACTGTTTTTT
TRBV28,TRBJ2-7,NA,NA,CASTARRGRPYEQYF,TGTGCCAGCACCGCAAGGAGGGGGCGTCCCTACGAGCAGTACTTC
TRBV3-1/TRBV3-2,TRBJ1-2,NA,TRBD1,CASSPPGTGHYGYTF,TGTGCCAGCAGCCCTCCTGGGACAGGCCACTATGGCTACACCTTC
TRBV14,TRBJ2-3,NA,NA,CASSQLGDTQYF,TGTGCCAGCAGCCAACTAGGAGATACGCAGTATTTT
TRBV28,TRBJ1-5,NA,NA,CASSFSQASVSSQHF,TGTGCCAGCAGTTTCTCACAGGCCTCGGTATCGTCCCAGCATTTT
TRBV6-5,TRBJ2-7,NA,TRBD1,CASSYQDRGPYEQYF,TGTGCCAGCAGTTACCAGGACAGGGGGCCGTACGAGCAGTACTTC
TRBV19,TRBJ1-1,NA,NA,CASSIRSGHTNTEAFF,TGTGCCAGTAGTATCCGGAGTGGACACACGAACACTGAAGCTTTCTTT
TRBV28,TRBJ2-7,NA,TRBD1,CASSLWTGDGEQYF,TGTGCCAGCAGTTTATGGACAGGGGATGGCGAGCAGTACTTC
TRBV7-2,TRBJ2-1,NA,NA,CASSLREVTEQFF,TGTGCCAGCAGCTTAAGGGAGGTTACTGAGCAGTTCTTC
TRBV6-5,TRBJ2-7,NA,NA,CASSYSTASYEQYF,TGTGCCAGCAGTTACTCGACAGCATCCTACGAGCAGTACTTC
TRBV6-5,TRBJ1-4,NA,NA,CASSSTAREEKLFF,TGTGCCAGCAGTTCAACAGCGCGGGAGGAAAAACTGTTTTTT
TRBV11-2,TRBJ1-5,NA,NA,CASSLEGVSNQPQHF,TGTGCCAGCAGCTTAGAGGGGGTTAGCAATCAGCCCCAGCATTTT
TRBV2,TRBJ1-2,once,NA,CASSPGTGNYGYTF,TGTGCCAGCAGTCCCGGGACGGGAAACTATGGCTACACCTTC
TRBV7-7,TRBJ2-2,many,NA,CASSPSGNQNTGELFF,TGTGCTAGCAGTCCCTCGGGGAATCAGAACACCGGGGAGCTGTTTTTT
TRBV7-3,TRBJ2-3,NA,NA,CASSLDRTDTQYF,TGTGCCAGCAGCCTGGATCGCACAGATACGCAGTATTTT
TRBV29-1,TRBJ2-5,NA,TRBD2,CSAGGSGRGGETQYF,TGCAGCGCCGGAGGGAGCGGGAGAGGAGGAGAGACCCAGTACTTC
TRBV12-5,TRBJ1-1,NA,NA,CASGLEGQTEAFF,TGTGCTAGTGGTTTGGAGGGGCAGACTGAAGCTTTCTTT
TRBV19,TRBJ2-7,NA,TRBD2,CASSLRLADKSYEQYF,TGTGCCAGTAGTCTCCGACTAGCGGACAAATCCTACGAGCAGTACTTC
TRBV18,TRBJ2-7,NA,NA,CASSPDGGVREQYF,TGTGCCAGCTCACCGGACGGAGGAGTGAGGGAGCAGTACTTC